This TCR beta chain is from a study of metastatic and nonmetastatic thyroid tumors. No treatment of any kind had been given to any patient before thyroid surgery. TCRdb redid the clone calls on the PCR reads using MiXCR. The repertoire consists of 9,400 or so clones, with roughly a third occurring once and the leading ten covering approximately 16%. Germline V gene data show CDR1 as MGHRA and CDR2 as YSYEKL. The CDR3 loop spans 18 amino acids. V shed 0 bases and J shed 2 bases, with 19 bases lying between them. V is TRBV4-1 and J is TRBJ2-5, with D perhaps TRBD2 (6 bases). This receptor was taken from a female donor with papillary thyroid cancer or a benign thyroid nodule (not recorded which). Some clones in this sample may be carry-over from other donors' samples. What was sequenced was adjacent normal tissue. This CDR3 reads CASSQDYPLRGLQETQYF. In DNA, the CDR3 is TGCGCCAGCAGCCAAGATTACCCCTTGCGGGGCTTACAAGAGACCCAGTACTTC.